The 10 T cell receptor beta chains below were found in one sample sequenced in a study of cytomegalovirus exposure and HLA in healthy donors. The data were produced by immunoSEQ multiplex PCR, yet TCRdb's version contains in-frame clones alone and is incomplete. The table lists some 250,000 clones, around 88% of them singletons. The sample consisted of PBMCs. Receptor source: a woman between 25 and 40 years old in good health and CMV-seropositive.

V is TRBV2 and J is TRBJ1-1, with a tentative D call TRBD1 (6 bases). Trimming left V 6 bases short and J 6 bases short, with 20 bases between. CDR3 length: 15 residues. Per the germline V gene, CDR1 is SNHLY and CDR2 is FYNNEI. As DNA, the CDR3 is TGTGCCAGCAGAAGACAGAACCCCAGGGGTCCTGAAGCTTTCTTT. Translation: CASRRQNPRGPEAFF.

The chain combines TRBV10-1 with TRBJ2-2, with TRBD2 matching over 9 bases. Germline loops: CDR1 WNHNN, CDR2 SYGVQD (reference sequence). The trim removed 0 bases at V and 3 bases at J, leaving 11 bases unmatched. The CDR3 length is 19 residues. Written as DNA, the CDR3 is TGCGCCAGCAGTGAGTCGGGACTAGCCTCATTGAGGGACACCGGGGAGCTGTTTTTT. Its translation is CASSESGLASLRDTGELFF.

The chain uses TRBV6-1 and TRBJ2-7; D perhaps matches TRBD1 (5 bases). The V gene lost 7 bases and the J gene lost 4 bases, with 8 bases spanning the gap. Germline lookup yields CDR1 MNHNS and CDR2 SASEGT. The CDR3 has 11 amino acids. CDR3 DNA sequence: TGTGCCAGCACCGGACAATACGAGCAGTACTTC. This translates into CASTGQYEQYF.

The sample holds one count of this clone. DNA for the CDR3: TGTGCCACCAGCACGGGAGACGGATACGAGCAGTACTTC. It is translated as CATSTGDGYEQYF. The genes are TRBV15 and TRBJ2-7, with D possibly matching TRBD2 (6 bases). The V gene's germline CDR1 is LNHNV and CDR2 YYDKDF (reference sequence). V was trimmed by 4 bases and J by 4 bases, leaving 11 bases between them. This CDR3 contains 13 residues.

The chain joins TRBV2 to TRBJ2-1, with D maybe TRBD1 (6 bases). The germline V gene encodes CDR1 SNHLY and CDR2 FYNNEI. The CDR3 contains 13 residues. Deletions cut 2 bases from V and 8 bases from J, with 10 bases between. The CDR3 DNA follows: TGTGCCAGCAGTGAATTGGGGGCCTATGAGCAGTTCTTC. Amino acid sequence: CASSELGAYEQFF.

J is TRBJ2-7 and V is TRBV11-2; D is possibly TRBD2 (6 bases). Looked up from germline, CDR1 is SGHAT and CDR2 is FQNNGV. This CDR3 is 14 amino acids long. Trimming removed 5 bases at V and 3 bases at J, with 14 bases between. CDR3 sequence: CASSGMPGVYEQYF. In DNA, the CDR3 is TGTGCCAGCAGCGGAATGCCGGGAGTCTACGAGCAGTACTTC.

The chain joins TRBV10-3 to TRBJ2-1, with 10 positions matching TRBD2. V was clipped by 8 bases and J by 5 bases; unmatched bases: 12. This CDR3 has 16 residues. Germline CDR1 ENHRY, CDR2 SYGVKD. The DNA of the CDR3 is TGTGCCATCTCTGGGGCTAGCGGGAGAGGGGACAATGAGCAGTTCTTC. It encodes CAISGASGRGDNEQFF.

A few counts support this clone. The chain links TRBV5-5 to TRBJ1-2; D gene uncertain. The CDR3 length is 13 residues. Trimming removed 2 bases from V and 8 bases from J, with 13 bases in between. Germline CDR1 SGHKS, CDR2 YYEKEE (reference sequence). CDR3 sequence: CASSFVPERGYTF. The CDR3, as DNA: TGTGCCAGCAGCTTCGTGCCGGAGAGGGGCTACACCTTC.

The V and J genes are TRBV28 and TRBJ1-2; D is unresolved. The ends were cut back, 8 bases at V and 7 bases at J, with 17 bases in the middle. Germline V gene lookup returns CDR1 MDHEN and CDR2 SYDVKM. There are 13 residues in the CDR3. The DNA of the CDR3 is TGTGCCAGCTCCGGTAACGGGTTGTCTGGCTACACCTTC. It translates to CASSGNGLSGYTF.

This clone was detected once. The chain links TRBV9 to TRBJ2-1; 7 bases align to TRBD2. Germline loops: CDR1 SGDLS, CDR2 YYNGEE. V lost 0 bases and J lost 9; bases outside the gene matches: 6. This CDR3 is 14 amino acids long. Here the CDR3 DNA reads TGTGCCAGCAGCGTAGTGGGAGGGAGAGGTGAGCAGTTCTTC. This codes for CASSVVGGRGEQFF.